This is a list of T cell receptor beta chains from one sample in a study of cytomegalovirus exposure and HLA in healthy donors. Assay: immunoSEQ multiplex PCR; the TCRdb copy retains only in-frame clones and omits some. The sample holds more than 150,000 clones; over 70% are singletons and the top ten take approximately 3.4%. The sequencing sample was made of PBMCs. The receptors stem from a woman aged 50 to 60 in good health and CMV-seropositive. Both conserved end residues are part of each CDR3. Each record gives: D gene, CDR3 length, clone size, V gene, J gene, CDR3 protein, CDR3 DNA. D genes are given only for firm matches. Not every row has a clone size; where given, it reads once, few, many or a size class.

d_gene: NA
len: 15
abundance: NA
v_gene: TRBV9
j_gene: TRBJ1-2
CDR3aa: CASSVGLTLSYGYTF
CDR3nt: TGTGCCAGCAGCGTAGGACTGACCCTTAGCTATGGCTACACCTTC

d_gene: NA
len: 16
abundance: few
v_gene: TRBV4-1
j_gene: TRBJ1-2
CDR3aa: CASSQGDIRGNYGYTF
CDR3nt: TGCGCCAGCAGCCAAGGGGACATTAGGGGAAACTATGGCTACACCTTC

d_gene: NA
len: 13
abundance: NA
v_gene: TRBV25-1
j_gene: TRBJ2-7
CDR3aa: CASSEYAGIEQYF
CDR3nt: TGTGCCAGCAGTGAATATGCAGGGATCGAGCAGTACTTC

d_gene: NA
len: 17
abundance: NA
v_gene: TRBV28
j_gene: TRBJ1-5
CDR3aa: CASRLSLTVYSNQPQHF
CDR3nt: TGTGCCAGTCGACTCTCCCTGACAGTTTATAGCAATCAGCCCCAGCATTTT

d_gene: TRBD1
len: 15
abundance: few
v_gene: TRBV7-7
j_gene: TRBJ2-7
CDR3aa: CASSPAMTGIYEQYF
CDR3nt: TGTGCTAGCAGCCCAGCCATGACAGGGATCTACGAGCAGTACTTC

d_gene: TRBD1
len: 16
abundance: NA
v_gene: TRBV15
j_gene: TRBJ2-1
CDR3aa: CATSTRTGYPYNEQFF
CDR3nt: TGTGCCACCAGCACTCGGACAGGCTACCCCTACAATGAGCAGTTCTTC

d_gene: NA
len: 13
abundance: NA
v_gene: TRBV5-1
j_gene: TRBJ2-1
CDR3aa: CASSLDQGNEQFF
CDR3nt: TGCGCCAGCAGCTTGGACCAGGGGAATGAGCAGTTCTTC

d_gene: NA
len: 13
abundance: NA
v_gene: TRBV6-1
j_gene: TRBJ1-4
CDR3aa: CASSLGGGEKLFF
CDR3nt: TGTGCCAGCAGTTTAGGCGGGGGTGAAAAACTGTTTTTT

d_gene: NA
len: 15
abundance: NA
v_gene: TRBV6-1
j_gene: TRBJ2-1
CDR3aa: CASSEEGVSGNEQFF
CDR3nt: TGTGCCAGCAGTGAAGAAGGAGTATCGGGAAATGAGCAGTTCTTC

d_gene: NA
len: 12
abundance: NA
v_gene: TRBV7-8
j_gene: TRBJ1-2
CDR3aa: CASSQTGEGYTF
CDR3nt: TGTGCCAGCAGTCAGACAGGAGAAGGCTACACCTTC

d_gene: NA
len: 14
abundance: NA
v_gene: TRBV7-2
j_gene: TRBJ2-1
CDR3aa: CASSLGGFLNEQFF
CDR3nt: TGTGCCAGCAGCTTAGGTGGCTTTTTGAATGAGCAGTTCTTC

d_gene: NA
len: 13
abundance: NA
v_gene: TRBV2
j_gene: TRBJ1-4
CDR3aa: CASSGRGNEKLSF
CDR3nt: TGTGCCAGCAGTGGCAGGGGTAACGAAAAACTGTCTTTT

d_gene: NA
len: 11
abundance: NA
v_gene: TRBV29-1
j_gene: TRBJ2-2
CDR3aa: CSGGDTGELFF
CDR3nt: TGCAGCGGGGGAGACACAGGGGAGCTGTTTTTT

d_gene: TRBD1
len: 14
abundance: NA
v_gene: TRBV5-1
j_gene: TRBJ1-6
CDR3aa: CASSLETGGTPLHF
CDR3nt: TGCGCCAGCAGCTTGGAAACAGGGGGTACTCCCCTCCACTTT

d_gene: TRBD2
len: 12
abundance: NA
v_gene: TRBV5-5
j_gene: TRBJ2-1
CDR3aa: CASSTAGGIEFF
CDR3nt: TGTGCCAGCAGCACCGCGGGGGGGATAGAGTTCTTC